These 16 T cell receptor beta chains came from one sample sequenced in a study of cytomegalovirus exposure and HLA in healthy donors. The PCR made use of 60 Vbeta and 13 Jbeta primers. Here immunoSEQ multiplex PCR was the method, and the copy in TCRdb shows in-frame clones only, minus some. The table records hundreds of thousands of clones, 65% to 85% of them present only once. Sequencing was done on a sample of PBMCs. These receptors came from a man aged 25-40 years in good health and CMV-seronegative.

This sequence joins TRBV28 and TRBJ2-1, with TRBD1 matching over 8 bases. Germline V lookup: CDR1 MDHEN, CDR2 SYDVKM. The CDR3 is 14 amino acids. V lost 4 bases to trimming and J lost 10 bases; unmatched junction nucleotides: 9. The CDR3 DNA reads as TGTGCCAGCAGTTGGGACAGGCGAAAGGTGGAGCAGTTCTTC. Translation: CASSWDRRKVEQFF.

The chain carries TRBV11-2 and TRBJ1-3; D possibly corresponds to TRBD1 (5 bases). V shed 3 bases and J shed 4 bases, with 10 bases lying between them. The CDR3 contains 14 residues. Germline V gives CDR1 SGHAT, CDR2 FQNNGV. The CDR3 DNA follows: TGTGCCAGCAGCTTCCCAGGGCACGGAAACACCATATATTTT. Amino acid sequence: CASSFPGHGNTIYF.

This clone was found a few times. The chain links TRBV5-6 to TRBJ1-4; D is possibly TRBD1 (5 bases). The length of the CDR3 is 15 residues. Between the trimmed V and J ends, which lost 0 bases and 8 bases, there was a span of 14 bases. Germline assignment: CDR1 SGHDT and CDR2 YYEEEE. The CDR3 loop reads CASSLGQGLWEKLFF. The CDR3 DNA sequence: TGTGCCAGCAGCTTGGGGCAGGGATTGTGGGAAAAACTGTTTTTT.

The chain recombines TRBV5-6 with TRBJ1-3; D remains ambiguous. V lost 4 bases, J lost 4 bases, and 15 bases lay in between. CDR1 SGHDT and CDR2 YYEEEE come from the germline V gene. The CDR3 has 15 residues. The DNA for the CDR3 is TGTGCCAGCAGCCCGCAGCCCTGGGCGGGAAACACCATATATTTT. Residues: CASSPQPWAGNTIYF.

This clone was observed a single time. The CDR3 DNA sequence: TGTGCCAGCAGTGAAGCGCTGAGGGAGCGGGGGTCCACAGATACGCAGTATTTT. This gives the protein CASSEALRERGSTDTQYF. This sequence joins TRBV2 and TRBJ2-3, with 8 nucleotides matching TRBD2. Losses at the gene ends were 0 bases for V and 2 bases for J; bases not matched to a gene: 10. The CDR3 totals 18 residues. CDR1 is SNHLY and CDR2 is FYNNEI in the germline V gene. The entire variable domain, with the rest obtained from reference TRBV2 and TRBJ2-3, is as follows: EPEVTQTPSHQVTQMGQEVILRCVPISNHLYFYWYRQILGQKVEFLVSFYNNEISEKSEIFDDQFSVERPDGSNFTLKIRSTKLEDSAMYFCASSEALRERGSTDTQYFGPGTRLTVL.

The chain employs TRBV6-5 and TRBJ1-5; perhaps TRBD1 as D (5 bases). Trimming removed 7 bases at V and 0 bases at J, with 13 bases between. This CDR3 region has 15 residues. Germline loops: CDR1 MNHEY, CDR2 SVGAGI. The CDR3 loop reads CASTPDRFSNQPQHF. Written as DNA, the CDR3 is TGTGCCAGCACCCCAGACAGATTTAGCAATCAGCCCCAGCATTTT.

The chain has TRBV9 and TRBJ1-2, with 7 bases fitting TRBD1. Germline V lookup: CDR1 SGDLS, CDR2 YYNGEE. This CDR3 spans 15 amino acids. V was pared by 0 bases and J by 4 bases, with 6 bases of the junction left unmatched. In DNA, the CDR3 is TGTGCCAGCAGCGTAGCTGCGGCAGGGGGCTATGGCTACACCTTC. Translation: CASSVAAAGGYGYTF.

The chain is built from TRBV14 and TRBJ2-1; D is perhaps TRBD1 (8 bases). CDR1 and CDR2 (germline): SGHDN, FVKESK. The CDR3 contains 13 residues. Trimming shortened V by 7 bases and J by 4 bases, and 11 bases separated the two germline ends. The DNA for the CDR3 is TGTGCCAGCAACAGGGGGGGATACAATGAGCAGTTCTTC. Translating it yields CASNRGGYNEQFF.

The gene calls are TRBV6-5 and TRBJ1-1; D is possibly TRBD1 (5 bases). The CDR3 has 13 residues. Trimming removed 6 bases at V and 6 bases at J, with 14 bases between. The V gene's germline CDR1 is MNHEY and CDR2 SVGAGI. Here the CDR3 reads CASSLRGGAEAFF. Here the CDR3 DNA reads TGTGCCAGCAGCCTTCGCGGGGGGGCTGAAGCTTTCTTT.

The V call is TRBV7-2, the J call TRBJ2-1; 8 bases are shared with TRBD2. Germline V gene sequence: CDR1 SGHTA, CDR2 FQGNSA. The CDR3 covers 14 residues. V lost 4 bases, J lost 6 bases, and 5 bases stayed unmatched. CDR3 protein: CASSSGAGGNEQFF. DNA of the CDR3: TGTGCCAGCAGCTCAGGGGCGGGGGGCAATGAGCAGTTCTTC. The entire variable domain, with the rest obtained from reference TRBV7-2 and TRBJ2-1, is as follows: GAGVSQSPSNKVTEKGKDVELRCDPISGHTALYWYRQSLGQGLEFLIYFQGNSAPDKSGLPSDRFSAERTGGSVSTLTIQRTQQEDSAVYLCASSSGAGGNEQFFGPGTRLTVL.

CDR3 nucleotides: TGTGCCAGCAGCTTAAGAGGGTTGAGTTCACCCCTCCACTTT. As protein: CASSLRGLSSPLHF. The V call is TRBV13, the J call TRBJ1-6; D call uncertain. V was cut by 2 bases and J by 9 bases, with 11 bases left in between. Germline V CDR1 and CDR2: PRHDT, FYEKMQ (reference sequence). The CDR3 is 14 amino acids.

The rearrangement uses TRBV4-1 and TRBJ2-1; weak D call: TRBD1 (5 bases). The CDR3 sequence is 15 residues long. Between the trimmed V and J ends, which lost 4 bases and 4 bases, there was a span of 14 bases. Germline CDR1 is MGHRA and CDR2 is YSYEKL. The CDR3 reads CASSPQGRVYNEQFF. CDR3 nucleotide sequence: TGCGCCAGCAGCCCGCAGGGTCGGGTTTACAATGAGCAGTTCTTC.

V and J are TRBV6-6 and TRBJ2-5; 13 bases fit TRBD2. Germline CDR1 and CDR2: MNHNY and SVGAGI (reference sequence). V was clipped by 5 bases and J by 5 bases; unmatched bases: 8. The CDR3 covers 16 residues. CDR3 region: CASSTRLAGGGETQYF. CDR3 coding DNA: TGTGCCAGCAGTACGCGACTAGCGGGGGGAGGTGAGACCCAGTACTTC.

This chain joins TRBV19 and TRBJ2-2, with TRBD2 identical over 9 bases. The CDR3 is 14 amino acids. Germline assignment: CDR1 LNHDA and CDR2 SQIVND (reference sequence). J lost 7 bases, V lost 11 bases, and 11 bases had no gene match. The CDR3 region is CACKSGGWGGELFF. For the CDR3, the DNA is TGTGCCTGCAAAAGCGGGGGGTGGGGCGGGGAGCTGTTTTTT.

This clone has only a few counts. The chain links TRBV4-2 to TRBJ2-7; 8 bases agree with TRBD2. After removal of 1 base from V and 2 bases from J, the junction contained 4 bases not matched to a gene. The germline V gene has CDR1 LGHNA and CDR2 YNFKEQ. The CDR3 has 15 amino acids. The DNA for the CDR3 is TGTGCCAGCAGCCAAGCCAGCGGGGGTCCCTACGAGCAGTACTTC. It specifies CASSQASGGPYEQYF.

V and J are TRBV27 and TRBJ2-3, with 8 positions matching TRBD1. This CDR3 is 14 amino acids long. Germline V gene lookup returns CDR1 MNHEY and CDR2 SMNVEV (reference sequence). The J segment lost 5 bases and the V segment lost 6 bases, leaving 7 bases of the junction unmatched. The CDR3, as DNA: TGTGCCAGCAGGCGGACAGGGAAAAAAGATACGCAGTATTTT. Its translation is CASRRTGKKDTQYF.